This TCR beta chain was recorded in a study of T-cell memory formation after mild COVID-19. In germline, CDR1 is SGDLS, CDR2 YYNGEE. This CDR3 is built from 17 residues. V lost 4 bases and J 0 bases, leaving 17 bases between the germline ends. TCRdb analysed the 5' RACE reads with MiXCR anew, one entry per CDR3 protein. The sample yields just under 550,000 distinct CDR3 sequences, 20% seen once. The chain has TRBV9 and TRBJ2-1; D may be TRBD2 (5 bases). The specimen was PBMCs or a T cell subset sorted from them (not recorded which). This TCR derives from an adult woman who had mild COVID-19 (a few samples of this study predate the infection). Cell type and time point are not known. The CDR3 loop reads CASSPAGLPSSYNEQFF. DNA of the CDR3: TGTGCCAGCAGCCCCGCGGGCCTCCCGAGCTCCTACAATGAGCAGTTCTTC.